This T cell receptor beta chain was captured in a study of blood T cell repertoires in COVID-19. Across the whole study: COVID-19 samples, acute and convalescent, were from the United States, Italy and Spain. Sample material is recorded as cDNA or gDNA derived from T cells, B-cell-depleted T cells, or PBMCs.

As handled by the study authors: Reference gene primers were amplified, and this amplification served to estimate nucleated cell counts. Profiling relied on immunoSEQ multiplex PCR, and the TCRdb table lists in-frame clones only, not all of them. Clone size and V and J calls were adopted from that table, with D and trimming inferred from the DNA. Of about 190,000 clones in the sample, around 79% were seen once. V was cut by 6 bases and J by 3 bases, with 11 bases left in between. The CDR3 covers 13 residues. Per germline, CDR1 KGHSH and CDR2 LQKENI. The material sequenced was peripheral blood. The receptor's source is a woman aged 45-65 years with acute or convalescent COVID-19. The genes are TRBV18 and TRBJ1-2, with no clear D. Here the CDR3 reads CASSVREDYGYTF. The CDR3 bases are TGTGCCAGCTCCGTAAGGGAGGACTATGGCTACACCTTC. Supplemented by reference TRBV18 and TRBJ1-2, the full variable domain reads NAGVMQNPRHLVRRRGQEARLRCSPMKGHSHVYWYRQLPEEGLKFMVYLQKENIIDESGMPKERFSAEFPKEGPSILRIQQVVRGDSAAYFCASSVREDYGYTFGSGTRLTVV.